The 4 T cell receptor beta chains below all came from one sample that was sequenced in a study of shared clonotypes between healthy human individuals. The method was immunoSEQ multiplex PCR; TCRdb's version includes in-frame clones alone and lacks a portion of them. The repertoire includes about 560,000 clones, roughly four fifths of them detected once, and around 13% sits in the top ten. What was sequenced was PBMCs. The receptor set was obtained from a woman between 40 and 50 years old in good health. Some clones in this sample may be carry-over from other donors' samples.

The V call is TRBV19, the J call TRBJ2-2; D may be TRBD1 or TRBD2 (5 bases each). The CDR3 is made up of 14 amino acids. Trimming left V 5 bases short and J 0 bases short, with 7 bases between. CDR1 LNHDA and CDR2 SQIVND come from the germline V gene (reference sequence). The CDR3 DNA reads as TGTGCCAGTAGTCTGGGACCGAACACCGGGGAGCTGTTTTTT. It translates to CASSLGPNTGELFF.

The CDR3, as DNA: TGTGCCAGCAGCCTCCTCGAGGCGGGGGGTGAAAAACTGTTTTTT. It translates to CASSLLEAGGEKLFF. The chain combines TRBV11-2 with TRBJ1-4; tentatively, D is TRBD1 (5 bases). Germline CDR1 and CDR2: SGHAT and FQNNGV. Trimming pared 5 bases from V and 7 bases from J, leaving 17 bases between. CDR3 length equals 15 residues.

This chain links TRBV19 with TRBJ2-1; 11 bases line up with TRBD2. The length of the CDR3 is 15 residues. J lost 3 bases, V lost 8 bases, and 6 bases had no gene match. From germline, CDR1 is LNHDA and CDR2 SQIVND (reference sequence). The CDR3 DNA reads as TGTGCCAGTGGCCCTCTAGCGGGAGGCTACAATGAGCAGTTCTTC. Its protein product is CASGPLAGGYNEQFF. Combining the CDR3 with reference TRBV19 and TRBJ2-1 gives the whole variable domain DGGITQSPKYLFRKEGQNVTLSCEQNLNHDAMYWYRQDPGQGLRLIYYSQIVNDFQKGDIAEGYSVSREKKESFPLTVTSAQKNPTAFYLCASGPLAGGYNEQFFGPGTRLTVL.

The chain carries TRBV5-8 and TRBJ2-7; D not certain. Per the germline V gene, CDR1 is SGHTS and CDR2 is YDEGEE. The CDR3 sequence is 13 residues long. V dropped 4 bases and J dropped 3 bases, with 11 bases sitting between them. The CDR3 spells CASSPDNYYEQYF. CDR3 DNA: TGTGCCAGCAGCCCAGACAACTACTACGAGCAGTACTTC.